This T cell receptor (beta chain) was documented in a study of blood T cell repertoires in COVID-19. Looking at the study overall: Sample material is recorded as cDNA or gDNA derived from T cells, B-cell-depleted T cells, or PBMCs.

The CDR3 spans 12 residues. The V and J ends lost 2 bases and 7 bases respectively, with 6 bases between them. The method was immunoSEQ multiplex PCR; TCRdb's version includes in-frame clones alone and lacks a portion of them. The sample lists 430,000 or so clones; approximately 87% were seen once. This clone was seen a handful of times. Sequencing input: PBMCs or T cells enriched from blood (not recorded which). The chain employs TRBV12-3 or TRBV12-4 and TRBJ1-5; D unresolved. The TCR was taken from a woman aged 40-49 years who had recovered from COVID-19. The CDR3 DNA is TGTGCCAGCAGTTTATTTCAGCAGCCCCAGCATTTT. Its translation: CASSLFQQPQHF.